Shown below are 8 T cell receptor beta chains from a single sample sequenced in a study of T cells after somatic rescue of genetic block. Sequencing was performed with immunoSEQ multiplex PCR; in TCRdb, only in-frame clones are kept and a portion is missing. The data show tens of thousands of clones, around 90% seen once. Sequencing was performed on peripheral blood mononuclear cells (PBMCs). These receptors originate from a man younger than 40.

The chain uses TRBV29-1 and TRBJ2-7; tentatively, D is TRBD2 (5 bases). Germline CDR1 and CDR2: SQVTM and ANQGSEA. This CDR3 has 13 amino acids. V lost 6 bases, J lost 2 bases, and 14 bases lay in between. Here the CDR3 DNA reads TGCAGCGTGAAGGCCGGACTTGCCTACGAGCAGTACTTC. It codes for CSVKAGLAYEQYF.

This rearrangement joins TRBV7-8 to TRBJ2-3; D is perhaps TRBD2 (6 bases). Germline V gene sequence: CDR1 SGHVS, CDR2 FQNEAQ. CDR3 length equals 15 residues. Between the trimmed V and J ends, which lost 5 bases and 4 bases, there was a span of 16 bases. The CDR3, as DNA: TGTGCCAGCAGCCTGACTAGAGGGTTATCAGATACGCAGTATTTT. Encoded protein: CASSLTRGLSDTQYF.

This clone was seen a handful of times. V usage is TRBV19 and J usage is TRBJ1-2; no reliable D call. The CDR3 loop spans 16 amino acids. CDR1 LNHDA and CDR2 SQIVND come from the germline V gene (reference sequence). Trimming left V 0 bases short and J 2 bases short, with 13 bases between. The CDR3 sequence is CASSIDRTSGNYGYTF. The DNA of the CDR3 is TGTGCCAGTAGTATAGATCGGACGTCGGGGAACTATGGCTACACCTTC. Based on the CDR3 plus reference TRBV19 and TRBJ1-2, the full variable domain is DGGITQSPKYLFRKEGQNVTLSCEQNLNHDAMYWYRQDPGQGLRLIYYSQIVNDFQKGDIAEGYSVSREKKESFPLTVTSAQKNPTAFYLCASSIDRTSGNYGYTFGSGTRLTVV.

The rearrangement uses TRBV5-1 and TRBJ2-5; 7 bases align to TRBD2. Trimming removed 4 bases from V and 4 bases from J; junction bases left unmatched: 10. Germline V lookup: CDR1 SGHRS, CDR2 YFSETQ. The CDR3 covers 15 residues. The CDR3 DNA is TGCGCCAGCAGCCTGTATGGCGGGAGACGAGAGACCCAGTACTTC. It is translated as CASSLYGGRRETQYF.

The chain joins TRBV4-3 to TRBJ1-2; TRBD1 is a possible D gene (6 bases). This CDR3 comprises 14 residues. Trimming removed 2 bases from V and 7 bases from J, with 14 bases in between. CDR1 and CDR2 (germline): LGHNA, YSLEER. The chain's CDR3 is CASSQLTGQGGYTF. The CDR3 DNA follows: TGCGCCAGCAGCCAATTGACAGGACAAGGTGGCTACACCTTC.

This rearrangement joins TRBV6-1 to TRBJ2-7, with D possibly matching TRBD1 (6 bases). Trimming left V 4 bases short and J 2 bases short, with 15 bases between. The CDR3 length is 15 residues. The germline CDR1 and CDR2 sequences are MNHNS and SASEGT. The CDR3 here is CASSVSDSLTYEQYF. The CDR3 bases are TGTGCCAGCAGTGTATCGGACAGCCTAACCTACGAGCAGTACTTC.

This sequence joins TRBV18 and TRBJ1-4; no clear D gene. Germline loops: CDR1 KGHSH, CDR2 LQKENI. The germline V and J ends were trimmed by 6 bases and 11 bases, with 10 bases remaining between them. This CDR3 is built from 11 residues. Here the CDR3 DNA reads TGTGCCAGCTCCCTCGACGGGAAACTGTTTTTT. Its protein product is CASSLDGKLFF.

Details on this clone: Other DNA sequences of this sample code for an identical CDR3. The genes are TRBV7-9 and TRBJ1-1; TRBD1 agrees at 10 bases. CDR1 and CDR2 from the germline V gene are SEHNR and FQNEAQ (reference sequence). This CDR3 spans 14 amino acids. V gave up 5 bases and J gave up 4 bases; unmatched junction bases: 4. Here the CDR3 DNA reads TGTGCCAGCAGCGGGGACAGGGGTGGCACTGAAGCTTTCTTT. It encodes CASSGDRGGTEAFF. Full variable domain (missing parts from reference TRBV7-9 and TRBJ1-1): DTGVSQNPRHKITKRGQNVTFRCDPISEHNRLYWYRQTLGQGPEFLTYFQNEAQLEKSRLLSDRFSAERPKGSFSTLEIQRTEQGDSAMYLCASSGDRGGTEAFFGQGTRLTVV.